This T cell receptor beta chain was documented in a study of CD8 T cells in ankylosing spondylitis. Study outcomes and limitations: Earlier literature documents some of the motif variants in reactive arthritis synovial fluid and blood. Characteristic of ankylosing spondylitis blood, it appeared, was a TCR beta motif comprising about 8 highly homologous variants. Disease-linked clones reportedly showed significant enrichment in matched ankylosing spondylitis synovial fluid.

V lost 4 bases to trimming and J lost 3 bases, with 18 bases between them. This CDR3 has 15 amino acids. Germline CDR1 and CDR2: SQVTM and ANQGSEA. This clonotype was counted many times. Its antigen is currently unknown. Library preparation for TCR beta used quantitative 5'-RACE with molecular barcodes. TCRdb re-called the 5' RACE reads with MiXCR, one entry per CDR3 protein. The sample consists of roughly 250,000 distinct CDR3 sequences, roughly a tenth of them appearing once. Material for sequencing was blood, either unsorted or a sorted T cell fraction (not recorded which). The receptor was derived from a male donor with ankylosing spondylitis or in good health (not recorded which). This chain joins TRBV29-1 and TRBJ1-2; D is possibly TRBD1 (5 bases). CDR3: CSVAPDGGGHYGYTF. DNA of the CDR3: TGCAGCGTTGCGCCCGACGGGGGGGGTCACTATGGCTACACCTTC.